The 29 T cell receptor beta chains presented below share a single source sample, sequenced in a study of blood T cell repertoires in COVID-19. The assay was immunoSEQ multiplex PCR, and TCRdb's table has in-frame clones only and misses some. The repertoire holds 250,000 or so clones, 80% to 90% seen once, with just over 6.5% in the top ten. Sequenced input: PBMCs or T cells enriched from blood (not recorded which). All receptors derive from a woman aged 45-65 years who had been exposed to COVID-19.

This chain joins TRBV4-1 and TRBJ2-5, with 11 bases matching TRBD2. V dropped 0 bases and J dropped 5; count of bases not matched to a gene: 2. The CDR3 is made up of 15 amino acids. In germline, CDR1 is MGHRA, CDR2 YSYEKL. Written as DNA, the CDR3 is TGCGCCAGCAGCCAAGAGGGACTAGCGGCCGAGACCCAGTACTTC. It is translated as CASSQEGLAAETQYF.

The genes are TRBV9 and TRBJ1-2; 7 bases are a match to TRBD1. This CDR3 is built from 16 residues. J gave up 8 bases and V 0 bases, and 13 bases lay outside the gene matches. CDR1 SGDLS and CDR2 YYNGEE come from the germline V gene. The chain's CDR3 is CASSVGPLDRARGYTF. CDR3 in DNA: TGTGCCAGCAGCGTAGGCCCTCTCGACAGGGCGCGCGGCTACACCTTC.

The chain uses TRBV4-2 and TRBJ2-1; tentative D call: TRBD2 (5 bases). The V gene lost 7 bases and the J gene lost 4 bases, with 20 bases spanning the gap. This CDR3 comprises 16 residues. Germline lookup yields CDR1 LGHNA and CDR2 YNFKEQ. The CDR3 DNA follows: TGTGCCAGCACCCCGAGTCCGGGGAAGGCGTACAATGAGCAGTTCTTC. Its protein is CASTPSPGKAYNEQFF.

The rearrangement joins TRBV30 to TRBJ2-3, with 7 bases identical to TRBD2. Germline V gene data show CDR1 as GTSNPN and CDR2 as SVGIG (reference sequence). After removal of 7 bases from V and 5 bases from J, the junction contained 15 bases not matched to a gene. The CDR3 is 15 amino acids. CDR3 loop: CASTQRDYTVDTQYF. As DNA, the CDR3 is TGTGCCTCGACGCAGAGGGACTACACTGTAGATACGCAGTATTTT.

The chain joins TRBV9 to TRBJ1-1; tentative D call: TRBD1 (5 bases). This CDR3 spans 15 amino acids. V was shortened by 4 bases and J by 4 bases, with 17 bases between the two germline ends. From germline, CDR1 is SGDLS and CDR2 YYNGEE. The CDR3 loop is CASSSVPGLLTEAFF. As DNA, the CDR3 is TGTGCCAGCAGCTCCGTCCCGGGACTCCTCACTGAAGCTTTCTTT.

J is TRBJ1-2 and V is TRBV5-4; 9 bases agree with TRBD1. CDR3 length equals 15 residues. Germline CDR1 and CDR2: SGHNT and YYREEE (reference sequence). Trimming at V came to 4 bases and at J to 8 bases, leaving 12 bases not matched to a gene. CDR3 sequence reads: CASSPSRDRAQGYTF. CDR3 in DNA: TGTGCCAGCAGCCCCTCCCGGGACAGGGCTCAGGGCTACACCTTC. Supplemented by reference TRBV5-4 and TRBJ1-2, the full variable domain reads ETGVTQSPTHLIKTRGQQVTLRCSSQSGHNTVSWYQQALGQGPQFIFQYYREEENGRGNFPPRFSGLQFPNYSSELNVNALELDDSALYLCASSPSRDRAQGYTFGSGTRLTVV.

The chain recombines TRBV9 with TRBJ2-3, with TRBD2 matching over 8 bases. CDR3 length: 15 amino acids. From germline, CDR1 is SGDLS and CDR2 YYNGEE. V gave up 0 bases and J gave up 0 bases; unmatched junction bases: 0. CDR3: CASSVGGRSTDTQYF. The CDR3 coding sequence is TGTGCCAGCAGCGTAGGCGGGAGGAGCACAGATACGCAGTATTTT.

The V gene is TRBV7-9, the J gene TRBJ1-1; TRBD1 aligns across 7 bases. Losses at the gene ends were 5 bases for V and 5 bases for J; bases not matched to a gene: 14. CDR1 SEHNR and CDR2 FQNEAQ come from the germline V gene (reference sequence). This CDR3 has 16 residues. This CDR3 is CASSPAVNRGNTEAFF. The DNA for the CDR3 is TGTGCCAGCAGCCCCGCCGTAAACAGGGGAAATACTGAAGCTTTCTTT.

This clone turned up a few times. The chain links TRBV7-2 to TRBJ1-2; D uncertain. With 1 base removed from V and 6 bases from J, the gap between germline ends came to 6 bases. The germline CDR1 and CDR2 sequences are SGHTA and FQGNSA. This CDR3 spans 12 amino acids. This chain's CDR3 is CASSLDTHGYTF. DNA of the CDR3: TGTGCCAGCAGCTTAGATACTCATGGCTACACCTTC.

The chain links TRBV7-9 to TRBJ1-4; D is unresolved. Per germline, CDR1 SEHNR and CDR2 FQNEAQ (reference sequence). V lost 2 bases to trimming and J lost 4 bases, with 8 bases between them. The CDR3 has 14 amino acids. In DNA, the CDR3 is TGTGCCAGCAGCTTATCCGCGGGTAATGAAAAACTGTTTTTT. Translated: CASSLSAGNEKLFF.

The chain has TRBV30 and TRBJ2-1; weak D call: TRBD2 (5 bases). In germline, CDR1 is GTSNPN, CDR2 SVGIG (reference sequence). The CDR3 has 14 amino acids. V lost 5 bases and J lost 4, with 15 bases in between. CDR3 nucleotide sequence: TGTGCCTGGTCAACCGATCGGGGTTACAATGAGCAGTTCTTC. Translation gives CAWSTDRGYNEQFF.

The chain joins TRBV10-2 to TRBJ1-5; TRBD1 agrees at 7 bases. J lost 5 bases, V lost 6 bases, and 7 bases had no gene match. CDR3 size: 14 residues. Germline CDR1 WSHSY, CDR2 SAAADI. The CDR3: CASRTGLWDQPQHF. The CDR3 bases are TGCGCCAGCAGGACAGGGCTTTGGGATCAGCCCCAGCATTTT.

The chain recombines TRBV6-5 with TRBJ1-1; 7 nucleotides line up with TRBD1. Per the germline V gene, CDR1 is MNHEY and CDR2 is SVGAGI. CDR3 length: 15 amino acids. Trimming took 5 bases from V and 4 from J; bases not matched to a gene: 10. As DNA, the CDR3 is TGTGCCAGCAGTCCCGAAGGGGGCTGGGGCACTGAAGCTTTCTTT. Translation: CASSPEGGWGTEAFF.

The V gene is TRBV28, the J gene TRBJ2-1; TRBD2 might be the D (5 bases). Looked up from germline, CDR1 is MDHEN and CDR2 is SYDVKM. The CDR3 is 13 residues long. Trimming stripped 6 bases from V and 8 bases from J, with 14 bases between. In DNA form, the CDR3 reads TGTGCCAGCAGGAGGACTCGTTTGGATGAGCAGTTCTTC. It yields the protein CASRRTRLDEQFF.

This chain connects TRBV3-1 (or the pseudogene TRBV3-2) to TRBJ1-1, with D uncertain. This CDR3 is 13 amino acids long. V gave up 4 bases and J gave up 3 bases, with 9 bases separating them. Germline CDR1 reads LGHDT; CDR2 reads YNNKEL (reference sequence). The CDR3 DNA is TGTGCCAGCAGCCTAAGTCGGGACACTGAAGCTTTCTTT. Residues: CASSLSRDTEAFF.

The gene calls are TRBV5-6 and TRBJ2-3; TRBD1 might be the D (6 bases). Germline V lookup: CDR1 SGHDT, CDR2 YYEEEE. CDR3 size: 13 residues. Trimming shortened V by 0 bases and J by 6 bases, and 8 bases separated the two germline ends. CDR3 sequence (DNA): TGTGCCAGCAGCTTGGCAGGGGCCGATACGCAGTATTTT. It translates to CASSLAGADTQYF.

This clone was detected a few times. This chain connects TRBV2 to TRBJ2-3; TRBD2 matches at 12 bases. The CDR3 is 13 residues long. CDR1 and CDR2 (germline): SNHLY, FYNNEI. V shed 11 bases, J shed 8 bases, and the junction held 8 bases outside the gene matches. CDR3 sequence: CAGELAGGFTQYF. DNA for the CDR3: TGTGCCGGGGAACTAGCGGGGGGATTTACGCAGTATTTT.

A few counts support this clone. The V call is TRBV4-3, the J call TRBJ1-1; weak D call: TRBD1 (6 bases). The ends were cut back, 2 bases at V and 4 bases at J, with 8 bases in the middle. CDR1 LGHNA and CDR2 YSLEER come from the germline V gene. This CDR3 is built from 13 residues. In nucleotides, the CDR3 is TGCGCCAGCAGCCAAAGAGGGGGCACTGAAGCTTTCTTT. It is translated as CASSQRGGTEAFF.

This clone was seen a single time. The chain couples TRBV5-4 to TRBJ2-6, with 8 bases fitting TRBD2. The germline V gene encodes CDR1 SGHNT and CDR2 YYREEE (reference sequence). This CDR3 is built from 16 residues. V shed 4 bases and J 0 bases; nucleotides not matched to a gene: 3. The CDR3 DNA is TGTGCCAGCAGCCGGGGGGGGACCTCTGGGGCCAACGTCCTGACTTTC. Protein sequence: CASSRGGTSGANVLTF.

The CDR3 protein is CASSIPLEGAAEQFF. As DNA, the CDR3 is TGTGCCAGTAGTATACCCCTGGAGGGGGCGGCTGAGCAGTTCTTC. The chain joins TRBV19 to TRBJ2-1; D possibly corresponds to TRBD1 (7 bases). Trimming left V 2 bases short and J 9 bases short, with 17 bases between. This CDR3 has 15 residues. From germline, CDR1 is LNHDA and CDR2 SQIVND (reference sequence). The full variable domain, completed using reference TRBV19 and TRBJ2-1, is DGGITQSPKYLFRKEGQNVTLSCEQNLNHDAMYWYRQDPGQGLRLIYYSQIVNDFQKGDIAEGYSVSREKKESFPLTVTSAQKNPTAFYLCASSIPLEGAAEQFFGPGTRLTVL.

V is TRBV27 and J is TRBJ2-7, with D possibly matching TRBD1 (6 bases). The CDR3 extends over 17 amino acids. Germline V lookup: CDR1 MNHEY, CDR2 SMNVEV (reference sequence). V dropped 5 bases and J dropped 4 bases, with 24 bases sitting between them. CDR3 protein: CASSLNQQGTRAYEQYF. DNA of the CDR3: TGTGCCAGCAGTCTGAATCAACAGGGAACCCGCGCTTACGAGCAGTACTTC.

This clone appeared a few times. The chain links TRBV11-3 to TRBJ1-1; 7 bases match TRBD1. CDR1 SGHNT and CDR2 YENEEA come from the germline V gene. The CDR3 is 16 residues long. Trimming cost V 5 bases and J 2 bases; bases outside gene matches: 11. The chain's CDR3 is CASSLSLDRINTEAFF. The CDR3 DNA sequence: TGTGCCAGCAGCCTCTCCCTGGACAGGATAAACACTGAAGCTTTCTTT. Full variable domain (remainder filled in from reference TRBV11-3 and TRBJ1-1): EAGVVQSPRYKIIEKKQPVAFWCNPISGHNTLYWYLQNLGQGPELLIRYENEEAVDDSQLPKDRFSAERLKGVDSTLKIQPAELGDSAVYLCASSLSLDRINTEAFFGQGTRLTVV.

This chain connects TRBV6-5 to TRBJ1-2, with D tentatively TRBD1 (6 bases). The CDR3 runs to 13 residues. The germline V and J ends were trimmed by 5 bases and 4 bases, with 11 bases remaining between them. Germline CDR1 reads MNHEY; CDR2 reads SVGAGI. For the CDR3, the DNA is TGTGCCAGCAGTCTTGACAGGACCTATGGCTACACCTTC. It yields the protein CASSLDRTYGYTF.

The V call is TRBV30, the J call TRBJ1-5; 7 positions match TRBD1. With 7 bases clipped from V and 2 bases from J, the junction kept 8 bases outside the gene matches. The CDR3 is 14 residues long. Germline V lookup: CDR1 GTSNPN, CDR2 SVGIG (reference sequence). CDR3 bases: TGTGCCTTTTCTACCGGGACAGGCAATCAGCCCCAGCATTTT. Its translation: CAFSTGTGNQPQHF.

This rearrangement joins TRBV5-1 to TRBJ1-1; 11 bases fit TRBD1. Looked up from germline, CDR1 is SGHRS and CDR2 is YFSETQ. Trimming took 2 bases from V and 4 from J; bases not matched to a gene: 7. CDR3 length: 16 residues. Here the CDR3 reads CASSFTAGTGGTEAFF. The DNA for the CDR3 is TGCGCCAGCAGCTTCACAGCTGGGACAGGGGGCACTGAAGCTTTCTTT. Based on the CDR3 plus reference TRBV5-1 and TRBJ1-1, the full variable domain is KAGVTQTPRYLIKTRGQQVTLSCSPISGHRSVSWYQQTPGQGLQFLFEYFSETQRNKGNFPGRFSGRQFSNSRSEMNVSTLELGDSALYLCASSFTAGTGGTEAFFGQGTRLTVV.

The chain combines TRBV5-4 with TRBJ2-7; 9 nucleotides align to TRBD1. The germline V gene encodes CDR1 SGHNT and CDR2 YYREEE (reference sequence). With V trimmed by 3 bases and J by 3 bases, 4 bases remained unmatched. This CDR3 has 14 amino acids. The CDR3 reads CASSSRDRDYEQYF. CDR3 bases: TGTGCCAGCAGCTCGCGGGACAGGGACTACGAGCAGTACTTC.

The chain links TRBV7-9 to TRBJ2-7, with D uncertain. Between the trimmed V and J ends, which lost 5 bases and 5 bases, there was a span of 16 bases. This CDR3 comprises 14 residues. CDR1 and CDR2 (germline): SEHNR, FQNEAQ (reference sequence). The CDR3 loop reads CASSAPSSVHEQYF. In DNA form, the CDR3 reads TGTGCCAGCAGCGCCCCTTCCAGCGTCCACGAGCAGTACTTC.

The chain has TRBV28 and TRBJ1-2; D call uncertain. Germline lookup yields CDR1 MDHEN and CDR2 SYDVKM. V was shortened by 7 bases and J by 5 bases, with 14 bases between the two germline ends. The CDR3 totals 13 residues. CDR3 coding DNA: TGTGCCAGCACCCGCGGGGTGGAGTATGGCTACACCTTC. Translation: CASTRGVEYGYTF.

This clone came up a few times. The chain uses TRBV28 and TRBJ1-5; the match to TRBD1 covers 7 bases. V shed 4 bases and J 2 bases; nucleotides not matched to a gene: 5. The CDR3 extends over 15 amino acids. Germline V gene sequence: CDR1 MDHEN, CDR2 SYDVKM. DNA for the CDR3: TGTGCCAGCAGTTCGGACAGGAGGGGCAATCAGCCCCAGCATTTT. Its protein product is CASSSDRRGNQPQHF.